These 21 T cell receptor beta chains were sequenced from one sample in a study of blood T cell repertoires in COVID-19. Sequencing was performed with immunoSEQ multiplex PCR; in TCRdb, only in-frame clones are kept and a portion is missing. Altogether 300,000 to 350,000 clones are present, approximately 85% being singletons, with the ten largest covering 2.2%. Input material: PBMCs or T cells enriched from blood (not recorded which). These receptors all come from a man aged 30-40 years who had recovered from COVID-19.

This clone was recorded a few times. V is TRBV15 and J is TRBJ1-4, with unresolved D. V was cut by 5 bases and J by 8 bases, with 12 bases left in between. Germline assignment: CDR1 LNHNV and CDR2 YYDKDF (reference sequence). This CDR3 contains 13 residues. The CDR3 is CATSWILEEKLFF. DNA of the CDR3: TGTGCCACCAGCTGGATTCTGGAGGAAAAACTGTTTTTT.

The V and J genes are TRBV6-1 and TRBJ1-2, with D tentatively TRBD1 (5 bases). V was pared by 2 bases and J by 4 bases, with 14 bases between. Germline CDR1 and CDR2: MNHNS and SASEGT. The CDR3 is 15 residues long. Here the CDR3 reads CASSERGEKSYGYTF. The DNA for the CDR3 is TGTGCCAGCAGTGAACGGGGGGAAAAGAGCTATGGCTACACCTTC.

This chain links TRBV11-1 with TRBJ2-2; 8 bases align to TRBD2. The V gene's germline CDR1 is SGHAT and CDR2 FQDESV (reference sequence). V dropped 3 bases and J dropped 4; count of bases not matched to a gene: 7. CDR3 length equals 16 residues. The CDR3 DNA reads as TGTGCCAGCAGCTTCCGGGGGGGCCTAAGCACCGGGGAGCTGTTTTTT. It translates to CASSFRGGLSTGELFF.

The genes are TRBV15 and TRBJ2-2; 12 bases align to TRBD2. In germline, CDR1 is LNHNV, CDR2 YYDKDF (reference sequence). V lost 3 bases and J lost 6; bases outside the gene matches: 2. This CDR3 region has 15 residues. The CDR3 DNA sequence: TGTGCCACCAGCAGCACTAGCGGGGGGTCCGGGGAGCTGTTTTTT. It codes for CATSSTSGGSGELFF.

This clone was detected a few times. The gene calls are TRBV5-1 and TRBJ1-2; the D is unclear. This CDR3 has 13 amino acids. V was shortened by 4 bases and J by 1 base, with 8 bases between the two germline ends. Per the germline V gene, CDR1 is SGHRS and CDR2 is YFSETQ. The CDR3 loop is CASSPPNNYGYTF. As DNA, the CDR3 is TGCGCCAGCAGCCCCCCTAATAACTATGGCTACACCTTC.

The chain employs TRBV4-1 and TRBJ2-3; D unclear. The ends were cut back, 0 bases at V and 0 bases at J, with 10 bases in the middle. CDR1 and CDR2 (germline): MGHRA, YSYEKL. The CDR3 covers 16 residues. CDR3 sequence reads: CASSQDISPSTDTQYF. CDR3 DNA: TGCGCCAGCAGCCAAGATATAAGCCCTAGCACAGATACGCAGTATTTT.

This clone was counted once. The genes are TRBV6-1 and TRBJ1-5; 7 positions match TRBD1. This CDR3 is 13 amino acids long. V shed 3 bases and J 11 bases; nucleotides not matched to a gene: 7. Germline V lookup: CDR1 MNHNS, CDR2 SASEGT. CDR3 bases: TGTGCCAGCAGTGAGGAGGGACAGCGGACCCAGCATTTT. Residues: CASSEEGQRTQHF.

The genes are TRBV4-2 and TRBJ2-4, with D tentatively TRBD1 (6 bases). Trimming left V 4 bases short and J 1 base short, with 11 bases between. Germline CDR1 and CDR2: LGHNA and YNFKEQ. CDR3 length equals 15 residues. CDR3 sequence: CASSPETGAKNIQYF. The CDR3 bases are TGTGCCAGCAGCCCCGAAACAGGGGCCAAAAACATTCAGTACTTC.

The chain recombines TRBV7-2 with TRBJ1-4; no clear D gene. The V end lost 4 bases, the J end lost 7 bases, and 13 bases lay between the germline ends. In germline, CDR1 is SGHTA, CDR2 FQGNSA. This CDR3 comprises 14 residues. In DNA, the CDR3 is TGTGCCAGCAGCTCCGGTGGGTCTAGTGAAAAACTGTTTTTT. Amino acid sequence: CASSSGGSSEKLFF.

This clone was recorded only once. J is TRBJ2-5 and V is TRBV2, with 8 bases matching TRBD2. Germline trimming cut 2 bases from V and 14 bases from J; bases unmatched to any gene: 10. Germline-derived CDR1 and CDR2 are SNHLY and FYNNEI. The CDR3 sequence is 13 residues long. CDR3 coding DNA: TGTGCCAGCAGTGAACAAAGCGGGGGCCTATCTTACTTC. It specifies CASSEQSGGLSYF.

The chain carries TRBV6-5 and TRBJ1-1; the match to TRBD1 covers 8 bases. The CDR3 sequence is 15 residues long. The germline gives CDR1 MNHEY, CDR2 SVGAGI. The junction had 5 bases not matched to a gene; V was cut back by 4 bases and J by 1 base. This CDR3 is CASSLDRARNTEAFF. Written as DNA, the CDR3 is TGTGCCAGCAGTTTGGACAGGGCTAGGAACACTGAAGCTTTCTTT.

V usage is TRBV9 and J usage is TRBJ1-4, with TRBD1 matching 7 bases. This CDR3 comprises 15 residues. J gave up 8 bases and V 3 bases, and 10 bases lay outside the gene matches. CDR1 and CDR2 from the germline V gene are SGDLS and YYNGEE. The CDR3, as DNA: TGTGCCAGCAGCGCCGGGACAGTGGAGGAAGAAAAACTGTTTTTT. Its translation is CASSAGTVEEEKLFF.

The V and J genes are TRBV5-1 and TRBJ2-7, with 9 bases lining up with TRBD1. Germline V gives CDR1 SGHRS, CDR2 YFSETQ. V was clipped by 4 bases and J by 2 bases; unmatched bases: 7. The CDR3 extends over 15 amino acids. CDR3 in amino acids: CASSRTGQGAYEQYF. The CDR3 DNA reads TGCGCCAGCAGCAGGACGGGACAGGGAGCCTACGAGCAGTACTTC.

The rearrangement joins TRBV5-4 to TRBJ1-1, with a tentative D call TRBD1 (6 bases). CDR1 and CDR2 (germline): SGHNT, YYREEE (reference sequence). V dropped 4 bases and J dropped 11 bases, with 18 bases sitting between them. There are 13 residues in the CDR3. Written as DNA, the CDR3 is TGTGCCAGCAGCCCCGACCCGGACACAGGGGCTTTCTTT. Residues: CASSPDPDTGAFF.

The chain combines TRBV9 with TRBJ1-1; 9 positions agree with TRBD1. The CDR3 has 15 residues. Germline V gene data show CDR1 as SGDLS and CDR2 as YYNGEE. V lost 0 bases and J lost 4; bases outside the gene matches: 4. CDR3 nucleotides: TGTGCCAGCAGCGTAGAGACAGGGGGTAGCACTGAAGCTTTCTTT. Translated: CASSVETGGSTEAFF.

This clone came up once. The gene calls are TRBV2 and TRBJ1-5, with 8 bases matching TRBD1. CDR3 length: 14 residues. The ends lost 6 bases at V and 2 bases at J; junction bases unmatched: 3. Germline CDR1 SNHLY, CDR2 FYNNEI. The CDR3 protein is CASRQTGGNQPQHF. CDR3 nucleotides: TGTGCCAGCAGGCAGACAGGGGGCAATCAGCCCCAGCATTTT.

The rearrangement joins TRBV30 to TRBJ1-2, with 10 bases matching TRBD1. V shed 5 bases and J 4 bases; nucleotides not matched to a gene: 7. Germline V CDR1 and CDR2: GTSNPN, SVGIG (reference sequence). CDR3 length: 14 residues. Here the CDR3 DNA reads TGTGCCTGGGAAAGGGACAGGGGACTCTATGGCTACACCTTC. Its protein product is CAWERDRGLYGYTF.

V usage is TRBV7-2 and J usage is TRBJ2-5, with D possibly TRBD1 on 6 matching bases. The CDR3 loop spans 15 amino acids. Germline V gene lookup returns CDR1 SGHTA and CDR2 FQGNSA. Between the trimmed V and J ends, which lost 0 bases and 2 bases, there was a span of 10 bases. In nucleotides, the CDR3 is TGTGCCAGCAGCTTAGCGAGGGGACAACAAGAGACCCAGTACTTC. Encoded protein: CASSLARGQQETQYF.

This chain connects TRBV5-1 to TRBJ2-5; D is possibly TRBD2 (5 bases). This CDR3 has 15 residues. Germline-derived CDR1 and CDR2 are SGHRS and YFSETQ. Trimming cost V 2 bases and J 2 bases, with 13 bases left between them. The DNA of the CDR3 is TGCGCCAGCAGCTTTACCGCCTGGGAGCAAGAGACCCAGTACTTC. Protein sequence: CASSFTAWEQETQYF. Complete variable domain (other parts from reference TRBV5-1 and TRBJ2-5): KAGVTQTPRYLIKTRGQQVTLSCSPISGHRSVSWYQQTPGQGLQFLFEYFSETQRNKGNFPGRFSGRQFSNSRSEMNVSTLELGDSALYLCASSFTAWEQETQYFGPGTRLLVL.

The chain recombines TRBV4-1 with TRBJ2-1; perhaps TRBD1 as D (5 bases). The germline V gene encodes CDR1 MGHRA and CDR2 YSYEKL. The CDR3 consists of 18 residues. The V and J ends lost 2 bases and 4 bases respectively, with 21 bases between them. The CDR3 loop reads CASSQPPPRGRLYNEQFF. Here the CDR3 DNA reads TGCGCCAGCAGCCAACCCCCCCCAAGGGGTAGGTTATACAATGAGCAGTTCTTC.

Here the CDR3 DNA reads TGTGCCAGCAGTGAGGGAGGCTTGGAAGCTTTCTTT. Translated: CASSEGGLEAFF. V gene TRBV5-4 combines with J gene TRBJ1-1; D remains ambiguous. V lost 5 bases and J 8 bases, leaving 13 bases between the germline ends. The CDR3 length is 12 residues. Per the germline V gene, CDR1 is SGHNT and CDR2 is YYREEE (reference sequence).